Below, one T cell receptor beta chain is given with its context. Produced via immunoSEQ multiplex PCR; TCRdb's table is partial and in-frame only. The repertoire has about 2.4 million clones, 90% to 95% of them found once; the top ten carry over 0.12%. V shed 1 base and J shed 2 bases, with 15 bases lying between them. The length of the CDR3 is 16 residues. CDR1 and CDR2 from the germline V gene are SGHNT and YYREEE (reference sequence). These data belong to a study of shared clonotypes between healthy human individuals. Material: naive CD4+ T cells sorted from blood. Stated subset: CD45RA+ positively selected. The rearrangement joins TRBV5-4 to TRBJ1-2; D call uncertain. The TCR sequence derives from a man aged 18 to 30 in good health. CDR3 protein: CASSLQVPGYNYGYTF. DNA for the CDR3: TGTGCCAGCAGCTTGCAAGTCCCAGGATACAACTATGGCTACACCTTC.